The 16 T cell receptor beta chains below come from one sample, sequenced in a study of cytomegalovirus exposure and HLA in healthy donors. Assay: immunoSEQ multiplex PCR; the TCRdb copy retains only in-frame clones and omits some. The sample lists under 100,000 clones, 96% occurring once. Sample: PBMCs. All receptors derive from a man aged 18 to 30 in good health and CMV-seronegative.

This clone has just a few counts. V usage is TRBV9 and J usage is TRBJ2-2; weak D call: TRBD1 (5 bases). The V end lost 3 bases, the J end lost 1 base, and 22 bases lay between the germline ends. Germline V gives CDR1 SGDLS, CDR2 YYNGEE. The CDR3 runs to 19 residues. The CDR3 region is CASSAGLGRVVRNTGELFF. The CDR3 coding sequence is TGTGCCAGCAGCGCAGGGTTGGGTAGGGTTGTTAGGAACACCGGGGAGCTGTTTTTT. The complete variable domain, with remaining parts taken from reference TRBV9 and TRBJ2-2, reads DSGVTQTPKHLITATGQRVTLRCSPRSGDLSVYWYQQSLDQGLQFLIQYYNGEERAKGNILERFSAQQFPDLHSELNLSSLELGDSALYFCASSAGLGRVVRNTGELFFGEGSRLTVL.

The chain has TRBV5-6 and TRBJ1-4; 9 bases are shared with TRBD1. Germline V gives CDR1 SGHDT, CDR2 YYEEEE. With 4 bases clipped from V and 2 bases from J, the junction kept 9 bases outside the gene matches. The length of the CDR3 is 17 residues. Written as DNA, the CDR3 is TGTGCCAGCAGCCGCCGGGGACAGGGAATCACTAATGAAAAACTGTTTTTT. Translating gives CASSRRGQGITNEKLFF.

The chain has TRBV19 and TRBJ2-5, with 9 bases matching TRBD1. The germline gives CDR1 LNHDA, CDR2 SQIVND (reference sequence). The CDR3 contains 14 residues. With V trimmed by 9 bases and J by 5 bases, 10 bases remained unmatched. In nucleotides, the CDR3 is TGTGCCAGCCGCCAGGGGACAGGGAGGGAGACCCAGTACTTC. Translation gives CASRQGTGRETQYF.

The V and J genes are TRBV5-4 and TRBJ2-7, with 14 positions matching TRBD2. The CDR3 sequence is 17 residues long. V gave up 4 bases and J gave up 0 bases; unmatched junction bases: 6. CDR1 is SGHNT and CDR2 is YYREEE in the germline V gene (reference sequence). The CDR3 region is CASSRPGLAGASYEQYV. The CDR3 DNA is TGTGCCAGCAGCCGCCCGGGACTAGCGGGGGCCTCCTACGAGCAGTACGTC.

The rearrangement links TRBV19 to TRBJ2-1, with 10 bases fitting TRBD2. The CDR3 is 16 residues long. The germline V gene has CDR1 LNHDA and CDR2 SQIVND (reference sequence). Germline trimming cut 3 bases from V and 4 bases from J; bases unmatched to any gene: 6. In nucleotides, the CDR3 is TGTGCCAGTAGTATCTACACTAGCGGGATATACAATGAGCAGTTCTTC. Translating gives CASSIYTSGIYNEQFF.

This chain uses TRBV6-5 with TRBJ1-2, with 7 bases lining up with TRBD1. Looked up from germline, CDR1 is MNHEY and CDR2 is SVGAGI. The J segment lost 5 bases and the V segment lost 2 bases, leaving 5 bases of the junction unmatched. The CDR3 extends over 14 amino acids. The CDR3 sequence is CASSYRDRGYGYTF. CDR3 nucleotides: TGTGCCAGCAGTTACCGGGACAGAGGATATGGCTACACCTTC.

The genes are TRBV5-1 and TRBJ2-3, with D maybe TRBD1 (5 bases). The CDR3 spans 16 residues. Between the trimmed V and J ends, which lost 3 bases and 0 bases, there was a span of 14 bases. Per the germline V gene, CDR1 is SGHRS and CDR2 is YFSETQ. The CDR3 sequence: CASSSLQVSSTDTQYF. The CDR3 DNA reads as TGCGCCAGCAGCTCACTACAGGTCTCTAGCACAGATACGCAGTATTTT. The variable domain in full, completed from reference TRBV5-1 and TRBJ2-3, reads KAGVTQTPRYLIKTRGQQVTLSCSPISGHRSVSWYQQTPGQGLQFLFEYFSETQRNKGNFPGRFSGRQFSNSRSEMNVSTLELGDSALYLCASSSLQVSSTDTQYFGPGTRLTVL.

The chain joins TRBV19 to TRBJ2-4; D gene uncertain. Germline CDR1 and CDR2: LNHDA and SQIVND (reference sequence). V was trimmed by 4 bases and J by 0 bases, leaving 7 bases between them. The CDR3 length is 14 residues. The CDR3 is CASSSWPAKNIQYF. CDR3 bases: TGTGCCAGTAGTAGCTGGCCAGCCAAAAACATTCAGTACTTC.

J is TRBJ1-2 and V is TRBV19; 12 positions match TRBD1. CDR3 length: 16 amino acids. The V segment lost 5 bases and the J segment 4 bases; nucleotides outside the gene matches: 8. CDR1 is LNHDA and CDR2 is SQIVND in the germline V gene (reference sequence). CDR3 residues: CASSSTRGQGAYGYTF. The CDR3 DNA sequence: TGTGCCAGTAGTTCCACCCGGGGACAGGGGGCCTATGGCTACACCTTC. The variable domain in full, with the rest retrieved from reference TRBV19 and TRBJ1-2, is DGGITQSPKYLFRKEGQNVTLSCEQNLNHDAMYWYRQDPGQGLRLIYYSQIVNDFQKGDIAEGYSVSREKKESFPLTVTSAQKNPTAFYLCASSSTRGQGAYGYTFGSGTRLTVV.

The chain carries TRBV7-9 and TRBJ2-3, with 7 positions matching TRBD2. V gave up 5 bases and J gave up 2 bases; unmatched junction bases: 10. The CDR3 is made up of 16 amino acids. The germline CDR1 and CDR2 sequences are SEHNR and FQNEAQ (reference sequence). The chain's CDR3 is CASSPKRTRNTDTQYF. The CDR3 DNA follows: TGTGCCAGCAGCCCAAAGCGGACTAGAAACACAGATACGCAGTATTTT.

This clone was detected only once. Here the CDR3 DNA reads TGCGCCAGCAGCCATAACAGGGGAGGCAATCAGCCCCAGCATTTT. Translated: CASSHNRGGNQPQHF. The genes are TRBV4-1 and TRBJ1-5; 7 bases agree with TRBD1. Germline CDR1 reads MGHRA; CDR2 reads YSYEKL. The CDR3 is 15 residues long. V shed 3 bases, J shed 2 bases, and the junction held 4 bases outside the gene matches.

The count of this clone is one. The chain is built from TRBV4-3 and TRBJ2-3; TRBD2 matches 7 bases. The CDR3 runs to 17 residues. Germline CDR1 reads LGHNA; CDR2 reads YSLEER. The ends lost 1 base at V and 0 bases at J; junction bases unmatched: 7. The CDR3 loop reads CASSQVGGGTSTDTQYF. The CDR3 nucleotides read TGCGCCAGCAGCCAAGTAGGCGGGGGTACTAGCACAGATACGCAGTATTTT.

The chain has TRBV27 and TRBJ2-7; possible D gene TRBD2, 5 bases. V shed 5 bases and J shed 2 bases, with 13 bases lying between them. The CDR3 is 14 amino acids. The germline V gene has CDR1 MNHEY and CDR2 SMNVEV (reference sequence). The CDR3 nucleotides are TGTGCCAGCAGTCTACGAGGGTCGACCTACGAGCAGTACGTC. Amino acids: CASSLRGSTYEQYV.

The chain has TRBV7-3 and TRBJ2-1, with 7 bases aligning to TRBD2. Germline CDR1 SGHTA, CDR2 FQGTGA. CDR3 length: 16 amino acids. With 4 bases clipped from V and 0 bases from J, the junction kept 6 bases outside the gene matches. The CDR3 protein is CASSSRPSGSYNEQFF. The CDR3 DNA reads as TGTGCCAGCAGCTCACGACCTAGCGGCTCCTACAATGAGCAGTTCTTC.

This clone is a singleton in its sample. The V gene is TRBV30, the J gene TRBJ1-2, with unresolved D. Trimming cost V 2 bases and J 4 bases, with 8 bases left between them. The CDR3 is made up of 12 amino acids. Germline V lookup: CDR1 GTSNPN, CDR2 SVGIG (reference sequence). The CDR3 DNA reads as TGTGCCTGGAGTTCAGGTTTCTATGGCTACACCTTC. Translated: CAWSSGFYGYTF.

The rearrangement uses TRBV13 and TRBJ2-3; a possible D gene is TRBD1 (6 bases). Trimming took off 5 bases at V and 5 bases at J, with 17 bases between the two ends. Looked up from germline, CDR1 is PRHDT and CDR2 is FYEKMQ (reference sequence). This CDR3 spans 15 amino acids. The CDR3 loop is CASSTKGHGGDTQYF. The CDR3 DNA follows: TGTGCCAGCAGCACTAAGGGACATGGCGGAGATACGCAGTATTTT.